These 26 T cell receptor beta chains were all obtained from the same sample, sequenced in a study of blood T cell repertoires in COVID-19. Data came from immunoSEQ multiplex PCR; TCRdb stores just in-frame clones and leaves some out. The sample contains fewer than 350,000 clones, roughly 85% of which appear only once. The sequencing sample was made of PBMCs or T cells enriched from blood (not recorded which). The receptor source for this set is a woman in her 50s who had recovered from COVID-19.

The chain is built from TRBV18 and TRBJ1-1; the match to TRBD1 covers 7 bases. The V gene's germline CDR1 is KGHSH and CDR2 LQKENI. V shed 8 bases and J 0 bases; nucleotides not matched to a gene: 3. The CDR3 is 13 residues long. In DNA form, the CDR3 reads TGTGCCAGCAGGGGACAGATGAACACTGAAGCTTTCTTT. Its translation: CASRGQMNTEAFF.

This sequence joins TRBV29-1 and TRBJ2-1; no clear D. V was pared by 3 bases and J by 0 bases, with 6 bases between. This CDR3 spans 13 amino acids. From germline, CDR1 is SQVTM and CDR2 ANQGSEA. The CDR3 reads CSVDGSSYNEQFF. The CDR3 DNA is TGCAGCGTTGACGGTAGCTCCTACAATGAGCAGTTCTTC.

This clone was seen a handful of times. The CDR3 here is CAWRGAQPGQPQHF. The CDR3 DNA follows: TGTGCCTGGAGGGGGGCTCAACCGGGTCAGCCCCAGCATTTT. The chain combines TRBV30 with TRBJ1-5; possible D gene TRBD1, 6 bases. The CDR3 runs 14 residues. The V end was cut by 3 bases, the J end by 6 bases, with 15 bases between. Germline V lookup: CDR1 GTSNPN, CDR2 SVGIG (reference sequence).

The CDR3 DNA is TGCAGTGCTAGTAGACAGGTAACAGGACAAGAGACCCAGTACTTC. Translated: CSASRQVTGQETQYF. The chain joins TRBV20-1 to TRBJ2-5; D possibly corresponds to TRBD1 (6 bases). V lost 3 bases to trimming and J lost 2 bases, with 16 bases between them. The CDR3 extends over 15 amino acids. The germline gives CDR1 DFQATT, CDR2 SNEGSKA (reference sequence).

The chain carries TRBV5-4 and TRBJ1-3, with D hard to call. Germline CDR1 and CDR2: SGHNT and YYREEE (reference sequence). CDR3 size: 15 residues. V was pared by 0 bases and J by 2 bases, with 9 bases between. The CDR3 DNA reads as TGTGCCAGCAGCTTGGACTCGGGTGCTGGAAACACCATATATTTT. Amino acid sequence: CASSLDSGAGNTIYF. The full variable domain, rest sourced from reference TRBV5-4 and TRBJ1-3, is ETGVTQSPTHLIKTRGQQVTLRCSSQSGHNTVSWYQQALGQGPQFIFQYYREEENGRGNFPPRFSGLQFPNYSSELNVNALELDDSALYLCASSLDSGAGNTIYFGEGSWLTVV.

The gene calls are TRBV6-5 and TRBJ1-5, with D possibly matching TRBD1 (6 bases). V lost 6 bases and J lost 7, with 16 bases in between. Germline assignment: CDR1 MNHEY and CDR2 SVGAGI. The CDR3 spans 14 residues. The CDR3 DNA is TGTGCCAGCAGGGATTCAGGGGATCAGCAGCCCCAGCATTTT. It codes for CASRDSGDQQPQHF.

A few counts support this clone. The chain links TRBV2 to TRBJ1-6; 10 bases are shared with TRBD1. Germline-derived CDR1 and CDR2 are SNHLY and FYNNEI. The V and J ends lost 4 bases and 7 bases, in that order; junction bases with no gene match: 1. This CDR3 is 14 amino acids long. The CDR3 nucleotides read TGTGCCAGCAGTGGGGACAGGGGCAATTCACCCCTCCACTTT. This sequence encodes CASSGDRGNSPLHF.

CDR3: CATSREASAVYNEQFF. In nucleotides, the CDR3 is TGTGCCACCAGCAGAGAGGCCTCAGCGGTCTACAATGAGCAGTTCTTC. This sequence joins TRBV15 and TRBJ2-1; D may be TRBD2 (5 bases). Germline loops: CDR1 LNHNV, CDR2 YYDKDF (reference sequence). This CDR3 comprises 16 residues. Trimming stripped 0 bases from V and 3 bases from J, with 12 bases between.

This clone has just a few counts. The J gene is TRBJ1-5, the V gene TRBV2; D gene uncertain. This CDR3 is 14 amino acids long. CDR1 and CDR2 from the germline V gene are SNHLY and FYNNEI. V lost 8 bases, J lost 7 bases, and 18 bases lay in between. CDR3 amino acids: CASRGEGRMQPQHF. DNA for the CDR3: TGTGCCAGCCGTGGGGAGGGAAGGATGCAGCCCCAGCATTTT.

V is TRBV3-1 (or the pseudogene TRBV3-2) and J is TRBJ2-7, with a possible D match to TRBD2 (6 bases). The CDR3 sequence is 14 residues long. Looked up from germline, CDR1 is LGHDT and CDR2 is YNNKEL (reference sequence). V was clipped by 5 bases and J by 6 bases, with 17 bases between them. The chain's CDR3 is CASSATGTSLEQYF. The DNA of the CDR3 is TGTGCCAGCAGCGCTACGGGGACTTCCCTCGAGCAGTACTTC.

This clone has a single count. The J gene is TRBJ2-1, the V gene TRBV4-1; TRBD2 might be the D (6 bases). The CDR3 extends over 19 amino acids. Trimming removed 0 bases from V and 0 bases from J, with 18 bases in between. Germline values: CDR1 MGHRA, CDR2 YSYEKL. The chain's CDR3 is CASSQDWRGGRSSYNEQFF. The CDR3 nucleotides are TGCGCCAGCAGCCAAGATTGGAGGGGAGGCCGAAGCTCCTACAATGAGCAGTTCTTC.

This clone appeared a few times. The junction does not match germline at one end; this may be a read error. V is TRBV29-1 and J is TRBJ2-1; 7 positions agree with TRBD2. The CDR3 contains 12 residues. Looked up from germline, CDR1 is SQVTM and CDR2 is ANQGSEA. The CDR3 region is CSVNGDYDEQFF. In DNA, the CDR3 is TGCAGCGTGAATGGGGACTACGATGAGCAGTTCTTC.

The gene calls are TRBV21-1 and TRBJ2-5; the DNA was not compared with TRBD1, the D call given in the table. TRBV21-1 is a known pseudogene. This CDR3 region has 15 residues. The CDR3 is CASSPRQGARETQYF. In DNA form, the CDR3 reads TGTGCCAGCAGTCCGAGACAGGGGGCTCGAGAGACCCAGTACTTC.

This clone was seen a handful of times. The rearrangement uses TRBV3-1 (or the pseudogene TRBV3-2) and TRBJ1-1, with 8 bases that match TRBD1. Germline trimming cut 3 bases from V and 1 base from J; bases unmatched to any gene: 13. CDR1 LGHDT and CDR2 YNNKEL come from the germline V gene (reference sequence). CDR3 length: 18 residues. In nucleotides, the CDR3 is TGTGCCAGCAGCCAGCTCCCCAGGGGGCCCTCAAAGAACACTGAAGCTTTCTTT. Protein sequence: CASSQLPRGPSKNTEAFF.

The chain recombines TRBV25-1 with TRBJ2-5; 7 bases fit TRBD1. The CDR3 consists of 15 residues. The V and J ends lost 4 bases and 5 bases, in that order; junction bases with no gene match: 10. Germline CDR1 is MGHDK and CDR2 is SYGVNS. The CDR3 is CASSAWTGSWETQYF. The CDR3 bases are TGTGCCAGCAGTGCCTGGACAGGTTCCTGGGAGACCCAGTACTTC. Full variable domain (missing parts from reference TRBV25-1 and TRBJ2-5): EADIYQTPRYLVIGTGKKITLECSQTMGHDKMYWYQQDPGMELHLIHYSYGVNSTEKGDLSSESTVSRIRTEHFPLTLESARPSHTSQYLCASSAWTGSWETQYFGPGTRLLVL.

This chain links TRBV19 with TRBJ2-2; 9 bases fit TRBD1. The CDR3 runs 15 residues. CDR1 and CDR2 (germline): LNHDA, SQIVND (reference sequence). Trimming at V came to 7 bases and at J to 5 bases, leaving 8 bases not matched to a gene. The CDR3 nucleotides read TGTGCCAGTAAAAGGGGGACAGGGCAAACCGGGGAGCTGTTTTTT. Translated: CASKRGTGQTGELFF.

V is TRBV27 and J is TRBJ1-1; D gene uncertain. The V gene's germline CDR1 is MNHEY and CDR2 SMNVEV (reference sequence). The CDR3 is 13 amino acids. V lost 3 bases and J lost 7, with 12 bases in between. The CDR3 DNA reads as TGTGCCAGCAGTTTTTTGAGTGGTAGTGAAGCTTTCTTT. It translates to CASSFLSGSEAFF.

V is TRBV12-3 or TRBV12-4 and J is TRBJ1-1; the D is unclear. The ends were cut back, 8 bases at V and 1 base at J, with 5 bases in the middle. CDR3 length: 11 residues. The CDR3 DNA is TGTGCCAGCGGCAGGAACACTGAAGCTTTCTTT. This translates into CASGRNTEAFF.

V is TRBV7-2 and J is TRBJ2-3; unclear D gene. Germline V gene data show CDR1 as SGHTA and CDR2 as FQGNSA. CDR3 length: 13 residues. Trimming took 1 base from V and 6 from J, leaving 8 bases between them. The CDR3 region is CASSLGQSDTQYF. The CDR3 DNA sequence: TGTGCCAGCAGCTTAGGTCAGTCCGATACGCAGTATTTT.

The CDR3 DNA sequence: TGTGCCAGCGTTAATCAGGGCCGCATTAGCAATCAGCCCCAGCATTTT. Protein product: CASVNQGRISNQPQHF. The chain has TRBV28 and TRBJ1-5; D might be TRBD1 (5 bases). Germline loops: CDR1 MDHEN, CDR2 SYDVKM. The CDR3 loop spans 16 amino acids. Trimming cost V 8 bases and J 0 bases, with 17 bases left between them.

This clone was observed a handful of times. The chain recombines TRBV2 with TRBJ1-3; D may be TRBD1 (5 bases). V lost 2 bases, J lost 0 bases, and 14 bases lay in between. Germline loops: CDR1 SNHLY, CDR2 FYNNEI. There are 17 residues in the CDR3. CDR3 in amino acids: CASSEQGRANSGNTIYF. As DNA, the CDR3 is TGTGCCAGCAGTGAACAGGGCAGGGCGAACTCTGGAAACACCATATATTTT. The whole variable domain, filled in from reference TRBV2 and TRBJ1-3, reads EPEVTQTPSHQVTQMGQEVILRCVPISNHLYFYWYRQILGQKVEFLVSFYNNEISEKSEIFDDQFSVERPDGSNFTLKIRSTKLEDSAMYFCASSEQGRANSGNTIYFGEGSWLTVV.

The CDR3 region is CASSLGGQGTNQPQHF. Written as DNA, the CDR3 is TGTGCCAGCAGCCTAGGGGGACAGGGAACCAATCAGCCCCAGCATTTT. The rearrangement uses TRBV7-2 and TRBJ1-5; 9 nucleotides align to TRBD1. This CDR3 comprises 16 residues. CDR1 and CDR2 from the germline V gene are SGHTA and FQGNSA. V lost 5 bases to trimming and J lost 3 bases; unmatched junction nucleotides: 8.

The count of this clone is one. This chain uses TRBV11-1 with TRBJ2-1; 7 nucleotides line up with TRBD1. Germline CDR1 is SGHAT and CDR2 is FQDESV (reference sequence). The CDR3 covers 16 residues. J lost 0 bases, V lost 5 bases, and 7 bases had no gene match. CDR3 sequence reads: CASSPIGTVSYNEQFF. The CDR3 DNA is TGTGCCAGCAGCCCTATTGGGACAGTCTCCTACAATGAGCAGTTCTTC.

This clone came up once. This sequence joins TRBV19 and TRBJ1-3; 8 bases agree with TRBD1. There are 14 residues in the CDR3. Germline-derived CDR1 and CDR2 are LNHDA and SQIVND (reference sequence). Germline trimming cut 5 bases from V and 3 bases from J; bases unmatched to any gene: 3. The CDR3 loop is CASSADRVGNTIYF. The CDR3 DNA reads TGTGCCAGTAGTGCGGACAGGGTTGGAAACACCATATATTTT.

The chain couples TRBV5-4 to TRBJ1-1, with TRBD1 matching 7 bases. The germline gives CDR1 SGHNT, CDR2 YYREEE (reference sequence). CDR3 length: 11 residues. Unmatched junction bases numbered 3, after V lost 5 bases and J lost 8 bases. The DNA for the CDR3 is TGTGCCAGCAGGGGACAGACCGAAGCTTTCTTT. Protein product: CASRGQTEAFF.

J is TRBJ1-1 and V is TRBV19; D might be TRBD1 (5 bases). The V gene lost 4 bases and the J gene lost 4 bases, with 7 bases spanning the gap. The length of the CDR3 is 12 residues. Germline assignment: CDR1 LNHDA and CDR2 SQIVND (reference sequence). For the CDR3, the DNA is TGTGCCAGTAGTACTAGGGGCACTGAAGCTTTCTTT. Translation gives CASSTRGTEAFF.